This T cell receptor (beta chain) was obtained from a study of vaccination and CD4 T cells after COVID-19. Study-level background: The cells were exposed to overlapping spike peptides originating from SARS-CoV-2, HCoV-NL63, HCoV-OC43 and HCoV-229E for stimulation. Study-level points and caveats: Spike mono-reactivity held for 304 of 307 vaccine-specific clones in convalescent patients.

This CDR3 spans 15 amino acids. V lost 6 bases to trimming and J lost 7 bases, with 20 bases between them. Germline V gene sequence: CDR1 MNHNS, CDR2 SASEGT. Sequenced with the Oncomine TCR Beta short-read assay was DNA taken from cultured CD4+ T cells. Using the QIAamp micro DNA kit, genomic DNA was extracted from the CD4+ T cells that had been cultured. One entry per CDR3 protein, called by TCRdb with MiXCR from the PCR reads. Of 15,000 or so distinct CDR3 sequences in the sample, over 45% were seen once. Treatment meaning: approximately 11-day PBMC culture with coronavirus spike peptide pools or control peptides (ViraFEST assay). In the ViraFEST assay, peptide-pool expansion preceded TCR sequencing of expanded clonotypes. This clonotype was picked up a small number of times. The antigen remains undetermined.

This clonotype originated in a human donor with COVID-19. The gene calls are TRBV6-1 and TRBJ2-3; D possibly corresponds to TRBD2 (6 bases). The source material was cultured CD4+ T cells from blood, sampled after SARS-CoV-2 vaccination. The CDR3: CASRPTSRLSHTQYF. The CDR3, as DNA: TGTGCCAGCAGGCCAACTAGCCGGTTATCACATACGCAGTATTTT.